This T cell receptor beta chain was captured by sequencing in a study of T cells in Graves' hyperthyroidism and ophthalmopathy. Per germline, CDR1 SGDLS and CDR2 YYNGEE. Unmatched junction bases numbered 8, after V lost 3 bases and J lost 0 bases. This CDR3 has 17 amino acids. Across 18 months, stable Graves' hyperthyroidism was marked by no progression to ophthalmopathy. The investigators amplified TCR beta CDR3 regions from RNA transcripts. A first-round RT-PCR of the TCR CDR3 used the HTBI primer set. TCRdb recomputed calls from the multiplex PCR reads with MiXCR, one row per CDR3 protein. The top ten hold around 7.7% of the sample, which has fewer than 900,000 distinct CDR3 sequences, 16% seen once.

Material for sequencing was blood. The TCR originated in a man between 18 and 35 years old with Graves' hyperthyroidism. The rearrangement uses TRBV9 and TRBJ1-4; 7 bases agree with TRBD1. For the CDR3, the DNA is TGTGCCAGCAGCGCCCTAGACAGGGCTGCAACTAATGAAAAACTGTTTTTT. This encodes CASSALDRAATNEKLFF.